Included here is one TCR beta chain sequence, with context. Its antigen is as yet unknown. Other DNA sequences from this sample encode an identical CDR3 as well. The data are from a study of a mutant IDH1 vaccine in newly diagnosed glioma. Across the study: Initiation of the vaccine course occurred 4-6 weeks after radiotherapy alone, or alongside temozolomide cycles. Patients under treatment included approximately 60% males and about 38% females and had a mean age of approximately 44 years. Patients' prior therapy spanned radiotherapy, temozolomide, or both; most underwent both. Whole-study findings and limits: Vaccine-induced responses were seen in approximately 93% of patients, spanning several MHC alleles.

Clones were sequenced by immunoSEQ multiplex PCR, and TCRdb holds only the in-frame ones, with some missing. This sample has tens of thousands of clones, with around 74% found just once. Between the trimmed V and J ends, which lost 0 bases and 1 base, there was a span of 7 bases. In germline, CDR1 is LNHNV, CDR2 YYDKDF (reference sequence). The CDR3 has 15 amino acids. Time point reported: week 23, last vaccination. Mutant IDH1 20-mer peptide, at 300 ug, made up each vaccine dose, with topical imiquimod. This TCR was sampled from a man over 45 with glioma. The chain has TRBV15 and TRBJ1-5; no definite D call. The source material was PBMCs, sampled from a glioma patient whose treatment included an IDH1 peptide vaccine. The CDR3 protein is CATSRDPGSNQPQHF. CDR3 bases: TGTGCCACCAGCAGAGACCCGGGGAGCAATCAGCCCCAGCATTTT.